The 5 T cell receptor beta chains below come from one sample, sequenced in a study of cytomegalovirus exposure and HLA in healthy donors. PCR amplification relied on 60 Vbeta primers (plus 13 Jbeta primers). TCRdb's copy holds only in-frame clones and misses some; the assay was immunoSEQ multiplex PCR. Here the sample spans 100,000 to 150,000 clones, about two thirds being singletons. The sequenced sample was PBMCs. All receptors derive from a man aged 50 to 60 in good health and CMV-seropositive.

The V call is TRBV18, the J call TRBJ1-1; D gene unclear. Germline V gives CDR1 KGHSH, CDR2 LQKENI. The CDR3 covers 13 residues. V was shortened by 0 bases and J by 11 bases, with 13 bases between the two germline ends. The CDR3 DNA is TGTGCCAGCTCACCACCGTCCAGTGGTTCTGCTTTCTTT. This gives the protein CASSPPSSGSAFF.

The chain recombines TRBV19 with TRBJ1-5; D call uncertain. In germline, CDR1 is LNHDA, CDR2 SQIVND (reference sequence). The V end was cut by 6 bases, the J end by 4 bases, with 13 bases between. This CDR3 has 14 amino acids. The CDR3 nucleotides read TGTGCCAGTAGGCCACGGGGAGGAAATCAGCCCCAGCATTTT. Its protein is CASRPRGGNQPQHF. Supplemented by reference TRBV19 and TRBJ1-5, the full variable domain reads DGGITQSPKYLFRKEGQNVTLSCEQNLNHDAMYWYRQDPGQGLRLIYYSQIVNDFQKGDIAEGYSVSREKKESFPLTVTSAQKNPTAFYLCASRPRGGNQPQHFGDGTRLSIL.

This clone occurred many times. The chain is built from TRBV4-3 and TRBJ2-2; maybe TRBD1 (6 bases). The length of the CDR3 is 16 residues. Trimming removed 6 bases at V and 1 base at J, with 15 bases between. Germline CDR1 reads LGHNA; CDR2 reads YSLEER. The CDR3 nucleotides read TGCGCCAGCAGGCGAGTGGGGGCACAGAACACCGGGGAGCTGTTTTTT. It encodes CASRRVGAQNTGELFF.

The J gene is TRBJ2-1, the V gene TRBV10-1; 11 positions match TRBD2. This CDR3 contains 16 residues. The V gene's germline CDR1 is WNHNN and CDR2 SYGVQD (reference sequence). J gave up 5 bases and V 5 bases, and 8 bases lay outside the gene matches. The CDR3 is CASSQTSGASDNEQFF. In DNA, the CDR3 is TGCGCCAGCAGTCAGACTAGCGGGGCTTCGGACAATGAGCAGTTCTTC.

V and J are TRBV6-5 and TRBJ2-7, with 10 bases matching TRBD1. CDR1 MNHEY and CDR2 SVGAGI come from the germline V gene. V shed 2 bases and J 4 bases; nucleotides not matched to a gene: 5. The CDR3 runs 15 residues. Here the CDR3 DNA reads TGTGCCAGCAGTTACAAGGGGACAGGGGATTACGAGCAGTACTTC. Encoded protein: CASSYKGTGDYEQYF.